This T cell receptor beta chain appears in the sequencing data of a study of shared clonotypes between healthy human individuals. Over several immunoSEQ plates, each subset's genomic DNA was distributed in even portions. Profiling relied on immunoSEQ multiplex PCR, and the TCRdb table lists in-frame clones only, not all of them. The sample has 1,400,000 or so clones; 98% to 99% are singletons. The CDR3 is 13 amino acids. The ends lost 6 bases at V and 2 bases at J; junction bases unmatched: 6. CDR1 is SQVTM and CDR2 is ANQGSEA in the germline V gene. This TCR came from a man younger than 45 in good health. The chain carries TRBV29-1 and TRBJ2-5; 7 bases are a match to TRBD1. Sample: naive CD4+ T cells sorted from blood. Subset reported: CD45RA+ positively selected. The CDR3 here is CSVAPGQQETQYF. The CDR3 DNA is TGCAGCGTCGCACCGGGACAGCAAGAGACCCAGTACTTC.